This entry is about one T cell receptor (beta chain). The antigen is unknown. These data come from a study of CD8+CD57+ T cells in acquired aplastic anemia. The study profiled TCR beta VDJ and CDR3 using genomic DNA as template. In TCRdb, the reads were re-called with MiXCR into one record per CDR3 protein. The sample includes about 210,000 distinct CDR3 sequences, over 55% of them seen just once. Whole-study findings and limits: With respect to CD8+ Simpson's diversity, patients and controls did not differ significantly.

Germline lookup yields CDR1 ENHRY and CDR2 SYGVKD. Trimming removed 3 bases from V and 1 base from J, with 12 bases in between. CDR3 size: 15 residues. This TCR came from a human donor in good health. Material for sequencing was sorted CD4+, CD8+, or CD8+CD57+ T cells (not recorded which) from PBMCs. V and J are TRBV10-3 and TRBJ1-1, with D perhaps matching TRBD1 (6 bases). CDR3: CAISDSGTTNTEAFF. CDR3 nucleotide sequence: TGTGCCATCAGTGATTCCGGGACAACGAACACTGAAGCTTTCTTT.